A single sample gave rise to the 30 T cell receptor beta chains below, sequenced in a study of T cell responses to AZD1222 COVID-19 vaccine. Using immunoSEQ multiplex PCR, the repertoire was profiled, and TCRdb retains in-frame clones only, with some absent. There are some 150,000 clones in the sample; more than 90% occur only once, and roughly 1.6% lies in the top ten. The sequences come from peripheral blood, collected 28 days after the second AZD1222 dose. These TCRs come from an adult who received the AZD1222 COVID-19 vaccine.

This sequence joins TRBV7-2 and TRBJ1-2, with 11 bases aligning to TRBD1. Trimming cost V 5 bases and J 8 bases; bases outside gene matches: 10. CDR3 length: 15 residues. CDR1 and CDR2 (germline): SGHTA, FQGNSA. The CDR3: CASSIEGQGVRGYTF. DNA of the CDR3: TGTGCCAGCAGCATCGAGGGACAGGGGGTTAGGGGCTACACCTTC. The variable domain in full, with the rest retrieved from reference TRBV7-2 and TRBJ1-2, is GAGVSQSPSNKVTEKGKDVELRCDPISGHTALYWYRQSLGQGLEFLIYFQGNSAPDKSGLPSDRFSAERTGGSVSTLTIQRTQQEDSAVYLCASSIEGQGVRGYTFGSGTRLTVV.

In its sample, this clone was seen once. The CDR3 sequence is CAWLGLSTDTQYF. The CDR3 nucleotides read TGTGCCTGGCTGGGGCTTAGCACAGATACGCAGTATTTT. The V call is TRBV30, the J call TRBJ2-3, with D maybe TRBD1 (5 bases). The V end lost 5 bases, the J end lost 0 bases, and 9 bases lay between the germline ends. The CDR3 extends over 13 amino acids. Germline CDR1 reads GTSNPN; CDR2 reads SVGIG (reference sequence).

This clone was found once. The chain uses TRBV28 and TRBJ1-1; 7 positions agree with TRBD1. CDR1 MDHEN and CDR2 SYDVKM come from the germline V gene. Trimming at V came to 6 bases and at J to 8 bases, leaving 12 bases not matched to a gene. The CDR3 consists of 14 residues. The DNA of the CDR3 is TGTGCCAGCAGCCTACTCAGACAGGGCTGGGAAGCTTTCTTT. This sequence encodes CASSLLRQGWEAFF.

The chain employs TRBV28 and TRBJ2-2; 8 nucleotides align to TRBD1. This CDR3 contains 16 residues. Germline values: CDR1 MDHEN, CDR2 SYDVKM. V shed 6 bases and J 2 bases; nucleotides not matched to a gene: 8. CDR3 sequence reads: CASRPGQAINTGELFF. Here the CDR3 DNA reads TGTGCCAGCAGGCCGGGACAGGCGATTAACACCGGGGAGCTGTTTTTT.

This sequence joins TRBV6-5 and TRBJ2-6; possible D gene TRBD2, 5 bases. This CDR3 is 13 amino acids long. Deletions cut 8 bases from V and 4 bases from J, with 9 bases between. CDR1 and CDR2 from the germline V gene are MNHEY and SVGAGI. CDR3 region: CASHPGGANVLTF. The DNA of the CDR3 is TGTGCCAGCCACCCGGGGGGGGCCAACGTCCTGACTTTC.

The chain joins TRBV5-1 to TRBJ1-4; D gene ambiguous. The CDR3 runs 15 residues. Per the germline V gene, CDR1 is SGHRS and CDR2 is YFSETQ. Trimming stripped 0 bases from V and 12 bases from J, with 18 bases between. The CDR3 region has the DNA TGCGCCAGCAGCTTGGCTCAGGAAATACCCCGGGAACTGTTTTTT. The encoded protein is CASSLAQEIPRELFF.

This sequence joins TRBV5-4 and TRBJ2-7, with a weak D call TRBD2 (6 bases). Per the germline V gene, CDR1 is SGHNT and CDR2 is YYREEE (reference sequence). The V end lost 4 bases, the J end lost 6 bases, and 23 bases lay between the germline ends. The CDR3 runs to 16 residues. CDR3 region: CASSLGTGRSGGEQYF. For the CDR3, the DNA is TGTGCCAGCAGCCTGGGGACTGGGAGATCGGGTGGCGAGCAGTACTTC. Together with reference TRBV5-4 and TRBJ2-7, the CDR3 gives the full variable domain: ETGVTQSPTHLIKTRGQQVTLRCSSQSGHNTVSWYQQALGQGPQFIFQYYREEENGRGNFPPRFSGLQFPNYSSELNVNALELDDSALYLCASSLGTGRSGGEQYFGPGTRLTVT.

The chain combines TRBV7-4 with TRBJ2-7; D not certain. The CDR3 sequence is 12 residues long. The V gene's germline CDR1 is SGHVT and CDR2 SQSDAQ. V was pared by 3 bases and J by 2 bases, with 5 bases between. This CDR3 is CASSFWTYEQYF. The DNA of the CDR3 is TGTGCCAGCAGCTTTTGGACCTACGAGCAGTACTTC.

V gene TRBV2 combines with J gene TRBJ2-7; the D gene is possibly TRBD2 (7 bases). This CDR3 is 16 amino acids long. From germline, CDR1 is SNHLY and CDR2 FYNNEI. Trimming took off 0 bases at V and 3 bases at J, with 15 bases between the two ends. CDR3 DNA: TGTGCCAGCAGTGAAGCCGCCAGCGGGGACAACTACGAGCAGTACTTC. It specifies CASSEAASGDNYEQYF.

The J gene is TRBJ2-3, the V gene TRBV2; TRBD1 matches at 7 bases. CDR3 length equals 14 residues. Trimming took 4 bases from V and 1 from J; bases not matched to a gene: 2. CDR1 and CDR2 from the germline V gene are SNHLY and FYNNEI. The CDR3: CASSGDSRTDTQYF. DNA of the CDR3: TGTGCCAGCAGTGGGGACAGTCGCACAGATACGCAGTATTTT. Looking up the rest from reference TRBV2 and TRBJ2-3 gives the full variable domain: EPEVTQTPSHQVTQMGQEVILRCVPISNHLYFYWYRQILGQKVEFLVSFYNNEISEKSEIFDDQFSVERPDGSNFTLKIRSTKLEDSAMYFCASSGDSRTDTQYFGPGTRLTVL.

The chain carries TRBV5-1 and TRBJ2-7; D could derive from TRBD1 or TRBD2 (5 bases each). V was pared by 4 bases and J by 2 bases, with 10 bases between. The V gene's germline CDR1 is SGHRS and CDR2 YFSETQ. CDR3 length equals 13 residues. This CDR3 reads CASSAGAAYEQYF. The CDR3 coding sequence is TGCGCCAGCAGCGCCGGGGCTGCCTACGAGCAGTACTTC.

The chain joins TRBV2 to TRBJ1-5, with unresolved D. Trimming shortened V by 5 bases and J by 7 bases, and 6 bases separated the two germline ends. The germline CDR1 and CDR2 sequences are SNHLY and FYNNEI. CDR3 length: 11 residues. The CDR3 DNA sequence: TGTGCCAGCAGTCTGGGCCAGCCCCAGCATTTT. It specifies CASSLGQPQHF.

The V call is TRBV3-1 (or the pseudogene TRBV3-2), the J call TRBJ1-5; a possible D gene is TRBD1 (5 bases). The germline V gene has CDR1 LGHDT and CDR2 YNNKEL (reference sequence). The V end was cut by 4 bases, the J end by 7 bases, with 14 bases between. The CDR3 runs to 14 residues. The DNA for the CDR3 is TGTGCCAGCAGCCGGATTAGAGGGGAGCAGCCCCAGCATTTT. Translation gives CASSRIRGEQPQHF.

The chain is built from TRBV2 and TRBJ2-2, with D tentatively TRBD2 (5 bases). V gave up 4 bases and J gave up 6 bases, with 9 bases separating them. This CDR3 contains 13 residues. Germline V lookup: CDR1 SNHLY, CDR2 FYNNEI. The CDR3 region is CASSASPAGELFF. The CDR3 bases are TGTGCCAGCAGTGCTAGCCCGGCCGGGGAGCTGTTTTTT. The full variable domain, rest sourced from reference TRBV2 and TRBJ2-2, is EPEVTQTPSHQVTQMGQEVILRCVPISNHLYFYWYRQILGQKVEFLVSFYNNEISEKSEIFDDQFSVERPDGSNFTLKIRSTKLEDSAMYFCASSASPAGELFFGEGSRLTVL.

The rearrangement joins TRBV6-1 to TRBJ2-1; 7 bases are a match to TRBD1. V shed 2 bases and J 3 bases; nucleotides not matched to a gene: 7. The CDR3 spans 16 residues. Germline CDR1 and CDR2: MNHNS and SASEGT. The CDR3 loop is CASSERGRGNYNEQFF. The CDR3 DNA is TGTGCCAGCAGTGAAAGGGGCAGGGGGAACTACAATGAGCAGTTCTTC.

With respect to this clone: This specimen includes other DNA sequences encoding the same CDR3. The J gene is TRBJ1-3, the V gene TRBV27, with D possibly TRBD1 on 5 matching bases. Trimming stripped 5 bases from V and 0 bases from J, with 5 bases between. The CDR3 has 13 residues. Germline V gives CDR1 MNHEY, CDR2 SMNVEV (reference sequence). The DNA of the CDR3 is TGTGCCAGCAGTAGGGGCTCTGGAAACACCATATATTTT. It yields the protein CASSRGSGNTIYF.

This clone was recorded only once. V is TRBV19 and J is TRBJ1-6; D is unclear. The CDR3 has 14 residues. Trimming removed 3 bases at V and 9 bases at J, with 12 bases between. Germline-derived CDR1 and CDR2 are LNHDA and SQIVND (reference sequence). Written as DNA, the CDR3 is TGTGCCAGTAGTATTACTCACGAGGGTTCACCCCTCCACTTT. Its protein product is CASSITHEGSPLHF. Based on the CDR3 plus reference TRBV19 and TRBJ1-6, the full variable domain is DGGITQSPKYLFRKEGQNVTLSCEQNLNHDAMYWYRQDPGQGLRLIYYSQIVNDFQKGDIAEGYSVSREKKESFPLTVTSAQKNPTAFYLCASSITHEGSPLHFGNGTRLTVT.

This chain joins TRBV29-1 and TRBJ1-2, with D possibly matching TRBD1 (5 bases). V was clipped by 6 bases and J by 3 bases, with 11 bases between them. From germline, CDR1 is SQVTM and CDR2 ANQGSEA. This CDR3 is built from 12 residues. This CDR3 reads CSVLQGDYGYTF. The DNA of the CDR3 is TGCAGCGTCCTTCAGGGTGACTATGGCTACACCTTC.

V is TRBV4-2 and J is TRBJ1-2, with 10 bases identical to TRBD1. This CDR3 is built from 16 residues. CDR1 is LGHNA, CDR2 YNFKEQ, per germline. V gave up 5 bases and J gave up 6 bases; unmatched junction bases: 12. The CDR3 sequence is CASSASNPGQGNGYTF. DNA for the CDR3: TGTGCCAGCAGCGCCAGCAATCCGGGACAGGGGAATGGCTACACCTTC.

The sample holds one count of this clone. The DNA for the CDR3 is TGTGCCAGCAGTTTAAGGGGCACGCAGTATTTT. The encoded protein is CASSLRGTQYF. The genes are TRBV12-3 or TRBV12-4 and TRBJ2-3, with D possibly being TRBD1 (5 bases). CDR3 size: 11 residues. The V and J ends lost 2 bases and 9 bases respectively, with 6 bases between them.

The gene calls are TRBV6-5 and TRBJ2-3; 8 bases fit TRBD2. CDR1 and CDR2 from the germline V gene are MNHEY and SVGAGI. The CDR3 sequence is 16 residues long. J lost 4 bases, V lost 4 bases, and 10 bases had no gene match. CDR3 DNA sequence: TGTGCCAGCAGTTTCACTAGCGGCGGGCGCGCAGATACGCAGTATTTT. Protein product: CASSFTSGGRADTQYF.

The chain uses TRBV5-4 and TRBJ2-1; D is perhaps TRBD1 or TRBD2 (6 bases each). CDR3 length: 16 residues. Germline V CDR1 and CDR2: SGHNT, YYREEE (reference sequence). Trimming shortened V by 1 base and J by 5 bases, and 16 bases separated the two germline ends. The chain's CDR3 is CASSLWGARADNEQFF. As DNA, the CDR3 is TGTGCCAGCAGCTTGTGGGGGGCGCGGGCCGACAATGAGCAGTTCTTC. Drawing the rest from reference TRBV5-4 and TRBJ2-1, the complete variable domain is ETGVTQSPTHLIKTRGQQVTLRCSSQSGHNTVSWYQQALGQGPQFIFQYYREEENGRGNFPPRFSGLQFPNYSSELNVNALELDDSALYLCASSLWGARADNEQFFGPGTRLTVL.

The chain uses TRBV5-4 and TRBJ2-2, with 7 bases lining up with TRBD2. CDR3 length: 15 amino acids. The junction had 5 bases not matched to a gene; V was cut back by 1 base and J by 5 bases. Germline CDR1 reads SGHNT; CDR2 reads YYREEE (reference sequence). CDR3 sequence: CASSLYGGLTGELFF. CDR3 coding DNA: TGTGCCAGCAGCTTGTACGGGGGGTTGACCGGGGAGCTGTTTTTT. Filled out from reference TRBV5-4 and TRBJ2-2, the complete variable domain reads ETGVTQSPTHLIKTRGQQVTLRCSSQSGHNTVSWYQQALGQGPQFIFQYYREEENGRGNFPPRFSGLQFPNYSSELNVNALELDDSALYLCASSLYGGLTGELFFGEGSRLTVL.

The V call is TRBV5-6, the J call TRBJ1-5, with D uncertain. V dropped 0 bases and J dropped 5 bases, with 6 bases sitting between them. Germline CDR1 is SGHDT and CDR2 is YYEEEE. The CDR3 extends over 13 amino acids. The CDR3, as DNA: TGTGCCAGCAGCTTGGATCAGGATCAGCCCCAGCATTTT. Protein product: CASSLDQDQPQHF.

The rearrangement joins TRBV6-5 to TRBJ1-1, with D perhaps TRBD1 (5 bases). With 7 bases removed from V and 11 bases from J, the gap between germline ends came to 17 bases. The CDR3 runs to 12 residues. Looked up from germline, CDR1 is MNHEY and CDR2 is SVGAGI. CDR3 nucleotide sequence: TGTGCCAGCACCTCAGACAGAGACGTGGCTTTCTTT. Amino acids: CASTSDRDVAFF.

The V gene is TRBV20-1, the J gene TRBJ1-1; no firm D call. Germline V gene data show CDR1 as DFQATT and CDR2 as SNEGSKA (reference sequence). The CDR3 extends over 11 amino acids. V was shortened by 3 bases and J by 2 bases, with 4 bases between the two germline ends. As DNA, the CDR3 is TGCAGTGCTAGCGACAACACTGAAGCTTTCTTT. Residues: CSASDNTEAFF.

CDR3 sequence (DNA): TGTGCCAGCAGCTTAACCGTCGGGAACACTGAAGCTTTCTTT. It encodes CASSLTVGNTEAFF. The chain links TRBV7-9 to TRBJ1-1; D is ambiguous. Between the trimmed V and J ends, which lost 2 bases and 1 base, there was a span of 8 bases. In germline, CDR1 is SEHNR, CDR2 FQNEAQ (reference sequence). The CDR3 runs to 14 residues.

CDR3 amino acids: CASSETYRVAYGYTF. The CDR3 DNA sequence: TGTGCCAGCAGTGAAACTTACCGGGTGGCCTATGGCTACACCTTC. The J gene is TRBJ1-2, the V gene TRBV6-1; no firm D call. CDR1 is MNHNS and CDR2 is SASEGT in the germline V gene. The CDR3 runs to 15 residues. Trimming took 2 bases from V and 4 from J, leaving 14 bases between them.

The chain joins TRBV5-1 to TRBJ1-1, with TRBD1 as a possible D gene (6 bases). Trimming left V 4 bases short and J 10 bases short, with 17 bases between. The CDR3 runs to 13 residues. The germline V gene has CDR1 SGHRS and CDR2 YFSETQ. The CDR3 loop reads CASSPGQTPGAFF. The DNA of the CDR3 is TGCGCCAGCAGCCCCGGACAGACCCCCGGAGCTTTCTTT.

This chain joins TRBV19 and TRBJ2-1, with 8 bases that match TRBD2. Germline V lookup: CDR1 LNHDA, CDR2 SQIVND (reference sequence). This CDR3 has 16 amino acids. Unmatched junction bases numbered 8, after V lost 3 bases and J lost 4 bases. CDR3 nucleotide sequence: TGTGCCAGTAGTATGGGAGCTAGCGGGCGTTACAATGAGCAGTTCTTC. Translation: CASSMGASGRYNEQFF.